This T cell receptor beta chain originates from a study of circulating CD8 cells and anti-PD-1 response in melanoma. TCR libraries were prepared from roughly 14 ng of total RNA with the QIAseq Immune Repertoire TCR panel. A single record per CDR3 protein comes from TCRdb applying MiXCR to the reads. Of approximately 250 distinct CDR3 sequences detected, 17% appear once; the ten largest clones hold 58%. Sorting of live CD3+CD8+TCRalphabeta+ cells by PD-1 and/or TIGIT gave four subsets. This clonotype is deemed large (0.1 to 1%). Its target is unknown. The study, taken as a whole, reports: Generally, no replicate experiments were performed.

Per germline, CDR1 LNHDA and CDR2 SQIVND (reference sequence). Trimming at V came to 7 bases and at J to 10 bases, leaving 6 bases not matched to a gene. The CDR3 loop spans 13 amino acids. This clonotype was sampled from a human donor with melanoma. The V gene is TRBV19, the J gene TRBJ2-1; 11 bases fit TRBD2. Here the sequenced sample was CD8+ T cells from PBMCs, taken at baseline or after one month of anti-PD-1 therapy (not recorded which). The CDR3 protein is CASTLGLAAEQFF. DNA for the CDR3: TGTGCCAGTACCTTGGGACTAGCGGCCGAGCAGTTCTTC.